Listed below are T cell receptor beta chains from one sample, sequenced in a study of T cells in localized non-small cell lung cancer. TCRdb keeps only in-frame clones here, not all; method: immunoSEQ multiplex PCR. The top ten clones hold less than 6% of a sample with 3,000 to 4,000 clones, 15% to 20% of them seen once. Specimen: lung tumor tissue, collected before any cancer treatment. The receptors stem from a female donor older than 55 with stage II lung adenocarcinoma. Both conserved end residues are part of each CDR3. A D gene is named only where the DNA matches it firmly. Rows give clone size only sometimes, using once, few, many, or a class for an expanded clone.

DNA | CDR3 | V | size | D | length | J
TGTGCCAGCAATATAGGACAGGGGACTTTGAACACTGAAGCTTTCTTT | CASNIGQGTLNTEAFF | TRBV6-8 | NA | TRBD1 | 16 | TRBJ1-1
TGTGCCAGCAGGCCGGTAGGATTCAATCAGCCCCAGCATTTT | CASRPVGFNQPQHF | TRBV6-8 | NA | NA | 14 | TRBJ1-5
TGTGCCAGCAGCCCTTACAGGGTAGGCGAGCAGTACTTC | CASSPYRVGEQYF | TRBV28 | NA | NA | 13 | TRBJ2-7
TGCAGCGTCTACACTAGCGGGAGGGCAGGTGAGCAGTTCTTC | CSVYTSGRAGEQFF | TRBV29-1 | NA | TRBD2 | 14 | TRBJ2-1
TGTGCCAGCAGTTTATTTCCGGGGTCTAATCAGCCCCAGCATTTT | CASSLFPGSNQPQHF | TRBV28 | NA | NA | 15 | TRBJ1-5
TGTGCCAGCAGTATGCCGGGACTAGCGGGATTCGGGTTC | CASSMPGLAGFGF | TRBV28 | NA | TRBD2 | 13 | TRBJ2-7
TGTGCCAGCAGACTACAGGGACTAGCGGGAGGGAACACAGATACGCAGTATTTT | CASRLQGLAGGNTDTQYF | TRBV2 | NA | TRBD2 | 18 | TRBJ2-3
TGTGCCAGCAGCCCTGCTGTGGGACAGAGCCTAAATGAGCAGTTCTTC | CASSPAVGQSLNEQFF | TRBV11-3 | NA | TRBD1 | 16 | TRBJ2-1
TGTGCCAGCAGCCAGGACGGGTATCAGCCCCAGCATTTT | CASSQDGYQPQHF | TRBV6-8 | few | NA | 13 | TRBJ1-5
TGCGCCAGCAAGGAAGAAGGCGGCGGAGCCTACAATGAGCAGTTCTTC | CASKEEGGGAYNEQFF | TRBV10-2 | few | NA | 16 | TRBJ2-1
TGTGCCATCTCACCCCCGGGACCCCGCGGACTAACCGAGCAGTACTTC | CAISPPGPRGLTEQYF | TRBV12-2 | few | NA | 16 | TRBJ2-7
TGTGCCAGCAGCCCTCATAGCGGTAACTCCTACAATGAGCAGTTCTTC | CASSPHSGNSYNEQFF | TRBV11-3 | NA | NA | 16 | TRBJ2-1
TGTGCCAGCAGTTTGGGGACAGGGGTGGACGAAAAACTGTTTTTT | CASSLGTGVDEKLFF | TRBV28 | NA | TRBD1 | 15 | TRBJ1-4
TGCGCCAGCAGTGAGACAGTATCAGGCCGGGGCGCGGAGCTGTTTTTT | CASSETVSGRGAELFF | TRBV10-2 | NA | NA | 16 | TRBJ2-2
TGTGCCAGCAGCGTGGGGACTAGCGGGCCTAAACAGTTCTTC | CASSVGTSGPKQFF | TRBV9 | NA | TRBD2 | 14 | TRBJ2-1
TGTGCCAGCAGTTACTCGCCTAGAGGGGACAATGAGCAGTTCTTC | CASSYSPRGDNEQFF | TRBV6-8 | few | NA | 15 | TRBJ2-1
TGCAGCGCCGACCCCCAGGGTTTGGGCTACGAGCAGTACTTC | CSADPQGLGYEQYF | TRBV29-1 | medium-sized | NA | 14 | TRBJ2-7
TGTGCCATCAGTGAGTGGGACAGGGGGGCCTACAATGAGCAGTTCTTC | CAISEWDRGAYNEQFF | TRBV10-3 | medium-sized | TRBD1 | 16 | TRBJ2-1
TGTGCCAGCAGTTACCAGGGCACCACTGAAGCTTTCTTT | CASSYQGTTEAFF | TRBV6-8 | NA | NA | 13 | TRBJ1-1
TGTGCCAGCTCACTGAGTGGGCAAGATGAAAAACTGTTTTTT | CASSLSGQDEKLFF | TRBV18 | NA | NA | 14 | TRBJ1-4
TGTGCCAGCAGCTTCGAGGTTACCTCCTACAATGAGCAGTTCTTC | CASSFEVTSYNEQFF | TRBV7-1 | medium-sized | NA | 15 | TRBJ2-1
TGTGCCAGCTCACCAGGAAGTGGCGAGACCCAGTACTTC | CASSPGSGETQYF | TRBV18 | NA | NA | 13 | TRBJ2-5
TGCAGCGTTTTTGGGACAGAGCCCTACGAGCAGTACTTC | CSVFGTEPYEQYF | TRBV29-1 | NA | TRBD1 | 13 | TRBJ2-7
TGTGCCAGCAGCCACCCCGGGACTAGCGCCGGCAATGAGCAGTTCTTC | CASSHPGTSAGNEQFF | TRBV11-3 | medium-sized | TRBD2 | 16 | TRBJ2-1
TGTGCCAGCGAACACGGGGGCTATGGCTACACCTTC | CASEHGGYGYTF | TRBV6-8 | medium-sized | NA | 12 | TRBJ1-2
TGTGCCTGGAGTGCGGGACTGCACTACAATGAGCAGTTCTTC | CAWSAGLHYNEQFF | TRBV30 | few | NA | 14 | TRBJ2-1
TGTGCCAGCATAAAAGCGGCAGGTAGCAATCAGCCCCAGCATTTT | CASIKAAGSNQPQHF | TRBV28 | few | NA | 15 | TRBJ1-5
TGTGCCAGCAGCTTGGTGCCAGGAGGGAGTGCCGGGGAGCTGTTTTTT | CASSLVPGGSAGELFF | TRBV11-3 | few | NA | 16 | TRBJ2-2
TGTGCCAGCACTGATCCGGGGGCGGTCAGGAACACTGAAGCTTTCTTT | CASTDPGAVRNTEAFF | TRBV6-8 | NA | NA | 16 | TRBJ1-1
TGTGCCAGCGGGGTGGAGGTCAGGATATACGAGCAGTACTTC | CASGVEVRIYEQYF | TRBV6-8 | NA | NA | 14 | TRBJ2-7
TGTGCCAGCAGCTCCTCTACAGGGGTTAAATCCTACGAGCAGTACTTC | CASSSSTGVKSYEQYF | TRBV11-3 | medium-sized | TRBD1 | 16 | TRBJ2-7
TGTGCCAGCAGCTTAGGACCGAGCAAGGGTGAGCAGTACTTC | CASSLGPSKGEQYF | TRBV11-3 | few | NA | 14 | TRBJ2-7
TGTGCCAGCAGTGATGTAGGGGAAGCTGGAAACACCATATATTTT | CASSDVGEAGNTIYF | TRBV6-8 | medium-sized | NA | 15 | TRBJ1-3
TGTGCCTGGGGAGCCAGCCCCACTGAAGCTTTCTTT | CAWGASPTEAFF | TRBV30 | NA | NA | 12 | TRBJ1-1
TGTGCCAGCAGTTTTCCAACTAATGAAAAACTGTTTTTT | CASSFPTNEKLFF | TRBV6-8 | NA | NA | 13 | TRBJ1-4
TGTGCCAGCAGTGCCCGGTCCCGGACAGGATCGAGTTTCAGGGCCAACGTCCTGACTTTC | CASSARSRTGSSFRANVLTF | TRBV6-8 | NA | TRBD1 | 20 | TRBJ2-6
TGTGCCTGGGGGCATGGGACTAGCGGGAGGGGTGAGCAGTTCTTC | CAWGHGTSGRGEQFF | TRBV30 | few | TRBD2 | 15 | TRBJ2-1
TGTGCCTGGAGTGACAGGGGACAGCCCCAGCATTTT | CAWSDRGQPQHF | TRBV30 | NA | TRBD1 | 12 | TRBJ1-5
TGTGCCAGCAGAATCAAAACGACGCAGAATGAAAAACTGTTTTTT | CASRIKTTQNEKLFF | TRBV11-3 | few | NA | 15 | TRBJ1-4
TGTGCCAGCAGTTACTCGATAGGCTATTCCTCTGGAAACACCATATATTTT | CASSYSIGYSSGNTIYF | TRBV6-8 | NA | NA | 17 | TRBJ1-3
TGTGCCAGCAGCTTAGGACTAGTAGGGTTTGCAGATACGCAGTATTTT | CASSLGLVGFADTQYF | TRBV11-3 | many | NA | 16 | TRBJ2-3
TGTGCCAGCGAAGAGGGACTCTACTCTGGAAACACCATATATTTT | CASEEGLYSGNTIYF | TRBV6-8 | large | NA | 15 | TRBJ1-3
TGTGCCAGCGCCTCCCCGGGACTAGCGGGAGGGGAGGGCCAAGAGACCCAGTACTTC | CASASPGLAGGEGQETQYF | TRBV6-8 | medium-sized | TRBD2 | 19 | TRBJ2-5
TGTGCCAGCAGTTACTCGAATGTGAACACTGAAGCTTTCTTT | CASSYSNVNTEAFF | TRBV6-8 | NA | NA | 14 | TRBJ1-1
TGTGCCAGCGGACGGGACAGGGCCTACGAGCAGTACTTC | CASGRDRAYEQYF | TRBV14 | few | TRBD1 | 13 | TRBJ2-7
TGTGCCACCCTACAAACCGACACCGGGGAGCTGTTTTTT | CATLQTDTGELFF | TRBV28 | few | NA | 13 | TRBJ2-2
TGTGCCAGCAGCCCAGGGACGGTTGGAAGCACCATATATTTT | CASSPGTVGSTIYF | TRBV11-3 | few | NA | 14 | TRBJ1-3
TGCGCCAGCAGCTTGGGACTAGCGGGAGGGGAAGATACGCAGTATTTT | CASSLGLAGGEDTQYF | TRBV5-1 | NA | TRBD2 | 16 | TRBJ2-3
TGTGCCAGTAGTATCCCGGAGAACACGCAGTATTTT | CASSIPENTQYF | TRBV19 | NA | NA | 12 | TRBJ2-3
TGTGCCAGCAGCCTCAATCAGCCCCAGCATTTT | CASSLNQPQHF | TRBV6-7 | NA | NA | 11 | TRBJ1-5
TGTGCCAGTAGTAGGTGGACAGGGGTAGCTGAGGGCTACACCTTC | CASSRWTGVAEGYTF | TRBV19 | NA | TRBD1 | 15 | TRBJ1-2